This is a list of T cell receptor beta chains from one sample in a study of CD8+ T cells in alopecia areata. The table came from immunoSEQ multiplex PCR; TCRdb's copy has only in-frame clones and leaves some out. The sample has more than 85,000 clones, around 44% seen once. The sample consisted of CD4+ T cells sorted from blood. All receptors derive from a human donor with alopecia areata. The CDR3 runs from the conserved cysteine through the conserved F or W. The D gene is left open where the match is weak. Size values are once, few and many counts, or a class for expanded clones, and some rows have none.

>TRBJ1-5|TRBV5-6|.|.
TGTGCCAGCAGCTTCAGGGAAGGTCAGCCCCAGCATTTT
CASSFREGQPQHF
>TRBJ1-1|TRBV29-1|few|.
TGCAGCGCCAGTCGGCGTAACACTGAAGCTTTCTTT
CSASRRNTEAFF
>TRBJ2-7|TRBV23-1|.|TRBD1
TGCGCCAGCAGTCACTCGCCGACAGGGATCCACGAGCAGTACTTC
CASSHSPTGIHEQYF
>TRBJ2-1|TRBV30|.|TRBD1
TGTGCCTGGAGCGCAGGGGGTGAGCAGTTCTTC
CAWSAGGEQFF
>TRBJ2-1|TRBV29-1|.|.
TGCAGCGTTGCGTATTTTGGAGATAGTGAGCAGTTCTTC
CSVAYFGDSEQFF
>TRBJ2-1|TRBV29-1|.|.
TGCAGCGTTGCAGGGGGGAGCTCCTACAATGAGCAGTTCTTC
CSVAGGSSYNEQFF
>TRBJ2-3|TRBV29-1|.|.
TGCAGCGTTGAAAGATCCCGCACAGATACGCAGTATTTT
CSVERSRTDTQYF
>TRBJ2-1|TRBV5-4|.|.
TGTGCCACCGGACCCGGAGGAGAGTGGGGCAATGAGCAGTTCTTC
CATGPGGEWGNEQFF
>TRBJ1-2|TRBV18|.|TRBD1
TGTGCCAGCTCACCACAGGGGGCCGGACAGGCGCGCTACACCTTC
CASSPQGAGQARYTF
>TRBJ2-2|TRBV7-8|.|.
TGTGCCAGCAGCATCGGACCTTCCACCGGGGAGCTGTTTTTT
CASSIGPSTGELFF
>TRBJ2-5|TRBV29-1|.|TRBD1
TGCAGCGCGGACAGGCAAGAGACCCAGTACTTC
CSADRQETQYF
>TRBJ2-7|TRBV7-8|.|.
TGTGCCAGCAGCTTAGCTAGGGCTAGCTCCTACGAGCAGTACTTC
CASSLARASSYEQYF
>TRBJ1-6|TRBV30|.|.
TGTGCCTGGAGTAAGGGCTCTGATAATTCACCCCTCCACTTT
CAWSKGSDNSPLHF
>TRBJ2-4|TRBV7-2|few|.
TGTGCCAGCAGCTTAGACTCCCGGGTCAACATTCAGTACTTC
CASSLDSRVNIQYF
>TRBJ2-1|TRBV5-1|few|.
TGCGCCAGCAGCCACCCTAGGGGGGCTAATGAGCAGTTCTTC
CASSHPRGANEQFF
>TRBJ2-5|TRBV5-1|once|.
TGCGCCAGCAGCTTCGGATCTTCGACATTAAGGGAAGAGACCCAGTACTTC
CASSFGSSTLREETQYF
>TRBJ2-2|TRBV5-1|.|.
TGCGCCAGCAGCTTGGGTACGAACACCGGGGAGCTGTTTTTT
CASSLGTNTGELFF
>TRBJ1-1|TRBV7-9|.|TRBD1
TGTGCCAGCAGCTCCGTCGGGACAGTCAACACTGAAGCTTTCTTT
CASSSVGTVNTEAFF